These 3 T cell receptor beta chains originate from one sample sequenced in a study of shared clonotypes between healthy human individuals (dated by TCRdb to about 2020). Library preparation employed the immunoSEQ multiplex PCR assay. Drawn from immuneACCESS, this table holds only the in-frame rearrangements with V and J called that TCRdb kept. Clones are partly lost; checked studies trace under half to an unresolved V gene and leave the rest unexplained. This sample gives around 2.3 million clones in total; 90% to 97% of them show up just once. Approximately 0.13% of the sample rests with the top ten. Input material: naive CD4+ T cells sorted from blood. The cell subset or site label here, explained by the study, means: CD45RA+ positively selected. Receptors were obtained from a man between 18 and 29 years old in good health.

The chain carries TRBV5-1 and TRBJ1-6; unclear D gene. Germline V CDR1 and CDR2: SGHRS, YFSETQ. The CDR3 covers 16 residues. Trimming pared 0 bases from V and 7 bases from J, leaving 14 bases between. CDR3 sequence reads: CASSLGTGMENSPLHF. In DNA, the CDR3 is TGCGCCAGCAGCTTGGGAACGGGTATGGAGAATTCACCCCTCCACTTT.

DNA for the CDR3: TGTGCCAGCAGCTTGGCGGTAAGGACTGAAGCTTTCTTT. Its protein is CASSLAVRTEAFF. V and J are TRBV5-6 and TRBJ1-1; D gene ambiguous. The germline V gene has CDR1 SGHDT and CDR2 YYEEEE. V lost 0 bases, J lost 5 bases, and 8 bases lay in between. The CDR3 contains 13 residues.

The V gene is TRBV11-2, the J gene TRBJ1-2; D gene uncertain. Trimming cost V 5 bases and J 8 bases, with 18 bases left between them. The germline V gene has CDR1 SGHAT and CDR2 FQNNGV. The CDR3 runs to 14 residues. The CDR3 nucleotides are TGTGCCAGCAGCCCTGAGAGGGTCCTGCAGGGCTACACCTTC. Translated: CASSPERVLQGYTF.